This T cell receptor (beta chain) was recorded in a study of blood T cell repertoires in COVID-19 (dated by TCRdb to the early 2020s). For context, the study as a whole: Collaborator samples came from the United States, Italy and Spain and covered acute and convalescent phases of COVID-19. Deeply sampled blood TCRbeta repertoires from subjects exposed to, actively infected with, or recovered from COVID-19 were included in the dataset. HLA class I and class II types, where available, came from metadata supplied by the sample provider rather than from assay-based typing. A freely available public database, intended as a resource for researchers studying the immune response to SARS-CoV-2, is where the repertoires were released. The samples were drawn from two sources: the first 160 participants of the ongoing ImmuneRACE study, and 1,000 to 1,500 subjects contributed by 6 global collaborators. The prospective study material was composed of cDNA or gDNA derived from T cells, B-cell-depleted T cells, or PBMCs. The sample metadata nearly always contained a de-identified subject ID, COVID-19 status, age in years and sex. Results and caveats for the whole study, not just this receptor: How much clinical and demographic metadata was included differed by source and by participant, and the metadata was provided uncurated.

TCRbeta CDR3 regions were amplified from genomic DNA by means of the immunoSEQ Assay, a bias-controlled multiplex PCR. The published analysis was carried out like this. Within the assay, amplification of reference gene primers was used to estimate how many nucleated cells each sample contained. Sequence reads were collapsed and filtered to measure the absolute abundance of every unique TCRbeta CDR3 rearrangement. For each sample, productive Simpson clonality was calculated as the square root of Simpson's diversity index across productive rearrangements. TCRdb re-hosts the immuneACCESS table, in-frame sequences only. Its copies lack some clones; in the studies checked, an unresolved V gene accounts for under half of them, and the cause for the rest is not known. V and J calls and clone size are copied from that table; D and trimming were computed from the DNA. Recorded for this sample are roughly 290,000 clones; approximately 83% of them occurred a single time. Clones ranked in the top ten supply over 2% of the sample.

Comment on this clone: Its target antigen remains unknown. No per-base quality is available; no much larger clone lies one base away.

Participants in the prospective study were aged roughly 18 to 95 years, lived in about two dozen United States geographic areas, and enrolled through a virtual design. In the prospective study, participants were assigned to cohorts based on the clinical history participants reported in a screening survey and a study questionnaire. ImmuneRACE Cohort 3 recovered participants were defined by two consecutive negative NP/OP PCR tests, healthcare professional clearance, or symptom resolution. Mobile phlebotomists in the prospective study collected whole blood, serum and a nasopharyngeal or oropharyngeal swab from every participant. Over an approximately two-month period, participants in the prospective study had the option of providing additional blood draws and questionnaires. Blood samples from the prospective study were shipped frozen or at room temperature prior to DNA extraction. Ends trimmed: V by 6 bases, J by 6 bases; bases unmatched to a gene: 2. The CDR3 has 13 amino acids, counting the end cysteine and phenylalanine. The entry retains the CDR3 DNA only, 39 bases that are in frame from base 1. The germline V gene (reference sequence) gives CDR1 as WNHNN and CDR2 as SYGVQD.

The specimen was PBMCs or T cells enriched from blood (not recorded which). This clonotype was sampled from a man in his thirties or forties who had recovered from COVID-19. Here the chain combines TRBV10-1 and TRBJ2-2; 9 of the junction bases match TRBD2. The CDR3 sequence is CASRTSGSGELFF. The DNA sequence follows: TGCGCCAGCAGGACTAGCGGATCCGGGGAGCTGTTTTTT.